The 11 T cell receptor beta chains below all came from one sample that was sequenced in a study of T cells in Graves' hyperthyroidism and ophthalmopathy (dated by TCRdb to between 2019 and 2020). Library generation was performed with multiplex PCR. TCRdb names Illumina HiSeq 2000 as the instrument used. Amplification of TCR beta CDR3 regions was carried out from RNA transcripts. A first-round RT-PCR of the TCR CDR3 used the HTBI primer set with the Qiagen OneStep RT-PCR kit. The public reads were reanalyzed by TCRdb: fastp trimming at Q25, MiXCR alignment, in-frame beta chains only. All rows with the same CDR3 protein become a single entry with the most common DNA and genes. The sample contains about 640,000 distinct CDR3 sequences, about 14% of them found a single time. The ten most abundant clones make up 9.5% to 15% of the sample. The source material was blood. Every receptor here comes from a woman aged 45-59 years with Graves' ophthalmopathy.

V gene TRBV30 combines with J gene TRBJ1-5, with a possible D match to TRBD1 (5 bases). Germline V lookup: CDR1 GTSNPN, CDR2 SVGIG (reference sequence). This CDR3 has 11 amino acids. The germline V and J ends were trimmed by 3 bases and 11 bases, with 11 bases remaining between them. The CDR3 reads CAWRGPLAQHF. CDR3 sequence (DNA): TGTGCCTGGAGGGGGCCACTGGCCCAGCATTTT.

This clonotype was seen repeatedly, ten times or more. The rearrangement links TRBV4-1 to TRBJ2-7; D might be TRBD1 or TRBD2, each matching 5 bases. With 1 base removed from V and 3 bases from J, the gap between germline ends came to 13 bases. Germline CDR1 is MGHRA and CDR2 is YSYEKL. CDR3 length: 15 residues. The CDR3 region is CASSQVTGPNYEQYF. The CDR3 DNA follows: TGCGCCAGCAGCCAAGTGACGGGACCAAACTACGAGCAGTACTTC.

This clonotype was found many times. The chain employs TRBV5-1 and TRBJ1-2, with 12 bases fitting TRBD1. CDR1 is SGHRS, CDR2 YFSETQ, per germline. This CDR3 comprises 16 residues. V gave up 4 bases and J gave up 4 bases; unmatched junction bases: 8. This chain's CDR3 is CASSVGTGGAGYGYTF. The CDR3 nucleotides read TGCGCCAGCAGCGTAGGGACAGGGGGCGCCGGCTATGGCTACACCTTC.

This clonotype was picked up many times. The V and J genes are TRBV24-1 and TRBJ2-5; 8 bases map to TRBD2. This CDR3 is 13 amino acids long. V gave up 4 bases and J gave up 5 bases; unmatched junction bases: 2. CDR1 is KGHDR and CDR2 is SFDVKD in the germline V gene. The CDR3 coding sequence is TGTGCCACCAGTGAGAGCGGGAGTGAGACCCAGTACTTC. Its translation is CATSESGSETQYF.

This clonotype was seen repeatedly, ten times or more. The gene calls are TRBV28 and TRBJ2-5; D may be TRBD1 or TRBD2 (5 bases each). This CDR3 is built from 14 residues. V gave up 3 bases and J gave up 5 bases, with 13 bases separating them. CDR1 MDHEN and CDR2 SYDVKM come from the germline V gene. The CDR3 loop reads CASSLGYRGETQYF. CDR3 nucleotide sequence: TGTGCCAGCAGTTTGGGTTACCGGGGCGAGACCCAGTACTTC. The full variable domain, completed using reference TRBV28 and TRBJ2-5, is DVKVTQSSRYLVKRTGEKVFLECVQDMDHENMFWYRQDPGLGLRLIYFSYDVKMKEKGDIPEGYSVSREKKERFSLILESASTNQTSMYLCASSLGYRGETQYFGPGTRLLVL.

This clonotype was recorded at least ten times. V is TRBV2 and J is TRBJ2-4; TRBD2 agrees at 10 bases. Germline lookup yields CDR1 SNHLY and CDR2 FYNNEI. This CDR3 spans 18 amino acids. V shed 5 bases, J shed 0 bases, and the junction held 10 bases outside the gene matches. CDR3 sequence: CASSKGLAEPVAKNIQYF. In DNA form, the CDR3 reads TGTGCCAGCAGTAAAGGACTAGCGGAGCCCGTAGCCAAAAACATTCAGTACTTC.

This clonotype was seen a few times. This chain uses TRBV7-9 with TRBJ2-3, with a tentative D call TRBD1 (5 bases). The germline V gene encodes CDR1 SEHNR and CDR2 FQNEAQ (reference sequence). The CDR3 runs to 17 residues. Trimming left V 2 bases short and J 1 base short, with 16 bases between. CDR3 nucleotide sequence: TGTGCCAGCAGCTTAACGTCCGGAGACAGTCGCACAGATACGCAGTATTTT. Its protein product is CASSLTSGDSRTDTQYF.

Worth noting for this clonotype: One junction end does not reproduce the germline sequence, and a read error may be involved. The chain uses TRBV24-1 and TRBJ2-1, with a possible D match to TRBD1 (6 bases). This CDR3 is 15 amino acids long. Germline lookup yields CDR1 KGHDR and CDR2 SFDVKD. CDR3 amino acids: CATSDFTTGYNKQFF. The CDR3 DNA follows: TGTGCCACCAGTGATTTCACGACAGGATACAATAAGCAGTTCTTC.

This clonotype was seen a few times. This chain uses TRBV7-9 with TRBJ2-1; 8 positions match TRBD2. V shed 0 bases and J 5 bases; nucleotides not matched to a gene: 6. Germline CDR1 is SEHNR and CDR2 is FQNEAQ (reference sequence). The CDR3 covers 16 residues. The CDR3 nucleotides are TGTGCCAGCAGCTTAGCGGCGGGAGGACCGCACAATGAGCAGTTCTTC. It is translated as CASSLAAGGPHNEQFF.

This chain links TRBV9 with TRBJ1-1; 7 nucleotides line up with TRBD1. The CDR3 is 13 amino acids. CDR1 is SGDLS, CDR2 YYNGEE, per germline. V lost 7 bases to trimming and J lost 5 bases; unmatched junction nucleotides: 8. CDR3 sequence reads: CASGRGRETEAFF. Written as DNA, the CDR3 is TGTGCCAGCGGAAGGGGGCGTGAGACTGAAGCTTTCTTT.

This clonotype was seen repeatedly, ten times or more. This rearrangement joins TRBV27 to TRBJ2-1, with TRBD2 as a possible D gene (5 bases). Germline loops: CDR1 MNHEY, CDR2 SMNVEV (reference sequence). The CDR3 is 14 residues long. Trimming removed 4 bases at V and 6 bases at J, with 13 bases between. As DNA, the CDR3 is TGTGCCAGCAGTTCGTGGGAGCAGTCCAATGAGCAGTTCTTC. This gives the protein CASSSWEQSNEQFF.